Detailed here is one TCR beta chain. Germline assignment: CDR1 SGHRS and CDR2 YFSETQ. The CDR3 is 16 residues long. The germline V and J ends were trimmed by 0 bases and 9 bases, with 20 bases remaining between them. This entry is derived from a study of siplizumab effects on memory and regulatory T cells. Libraries were prepared by immunoSEQ multiplex PCR; TCRdb keeps only in-frame clonotypes and omits some of them. The table has tens of thousands of clones, 83% seen once. The chain has TRBV5-1 and TRBJ2-3; D not resolved. This TCR was sampled from a human donor in good health. The sample taken for sequencing was memory CD4+ T cells sorted from blood. The CDR3 DNA reads TGCGCCAGCAGCTTGGGAGTAGAGTCTAAACCTCAGACGCAGTATTTT. This translates into CASSLGVESKPQTQYF.